This entry concerns a single T cell receptor (beta chain). Its antigen is unknown. This entry is derived from a study of cytomegalovirus exposure and HLA in healthy donors. Per germline, CDR1 SNHLY and CDR2 FYNNEI. With V trimmed by 3 bases and J by 4 bases, 8 bases remained unmatched. CDR3 length equals 15 residues. Study-wide results and limits: Usually a TCR sequence was rare, but some public TCRs were found in many donors. A prior analysis recorded that most TCR beta V segments were productive about 87% or about 30% of the time. Sequencing likely generated an artifact that appeared as a cluster of highly shared sequence variants.

PCR involved 60 Vbeta and 13 Jbeta primers. Sequencing was performed with immunoSEQ multiplex PCR; in TCRdb, only in-frame clones are kept and a portion is missing. Of some 140,000 clones detected, roughly 74% appear once; the ten largest clones hold approximately 3%. The sample taken for sequencing was PBMCs. The chain employs TRBV2 and TRBJ1-2; 7 nucleotides match TRBD1. The receptor's source is a man aged 18 to 29 in good health and CMV-seronegative. In DNA form, the CDR3 reads TGTGCCAGCAGTGAGTTGACAGGGCCGAGCTATGGCTACACCTTC. Translated: CASSELTGPSYGYTF.